This is a list of T cell receptor beta chains from one sample in a study of tumor and adjacent non-tumor tissue in lung cancer. In TCRdb, the multiplex PCR reads were re-called with MiXCR into one record per CDR3 protein. The sample holds 90,000 to 100,000 distinct CDR3 sequences, roughly 78% seen once. The sequenced material came from distant non-tumor lung tissue. These receptors were taken from a man aged 55 to 70 with small cell lung cancer. Each CDR3 is given without its conserved first and last residue. The D gene is left open where the match is weak.

>TRBV19|-|TRBJ1-1|11
ASTTRDSTEAF
>TRBV6-2/TRBV6-3|-|TRBJ2-1|14
ASSRQVGGRYNEQF
>TRBV12-3/TRBV12-4|-|TRBJ1-2|14
ASSLVRVRGIYGYT
>TRBV6-5|-|TRBJ1-1|11
ASIRTANIEAF
>TRBV11-2|-|TRBJ1-6|13
VSSLETGGNSPLH
>TRBV12-3/TRBV12-4|TRBD2|TRBJ2-1|15
ASSLDRLAGVGNEQF
>TRBV4-1|TRBD2|TRBJ2-2|15
ASSSRTSGAKTVELF
>TRBV5-1|-|TRBJ2-1|12
ASSLTIGDAPQF
>TRBV4-2|-|TRBJ2-7|12
ASSHIGSRSEQY
>TRBV20-1|-|TRBJ2-1|12
SAVGTGGSDEQF
>TRBV4-1|TRBD2|TRBJ2-2|14
ASRSPSGRAYGELF
>TRBV7-9|-|TRBJ1-2|12
SSRREGSFYGYT
>TRBV5-1|-|TRBJ2-1|13
ASSLEATEANEQF
>TRBV28|TRBD1|TRBJ2-1|12
ASGQGARLNEQF
>TRBV29-1|-|TRBJ2-7|14
SVTPIEQEQFNEQY
>TRBV11-3|-|TRBJ2-2|14
ASSLDCRMGTGELF
>TRBV5-1|-|TRBJ2-2|14
ASNLETGTYTRELF
>TRBV11-2|TRBD2|TRBJ2-1|16
DSSLGVAGGYYYNERF
>TRBV5-1|-|TRBJ2-5|8
PSSLETQY
>TRBV6-6|-|TRBJ2-7|11
ARHRVRATKQY
>TRBV20-1|-|TRBJ2-1|11
SGLGGEYNEQF
>TRBV7-9|TRBD2|TRBJ2-2|14
ASSIGLAGVTGELF
>TRBV7-8|-|TRBJ2-2|13
VSSPGPRRTAELF
>TRBV11-2|-|TRBJ2-1|13
ASRYVTGVPDEQF
>TRBV28|TRBD1|TRBJ2-7|14
ASSPPGTGGIYEQY
>TRBV6-8|TRBD2|TRBJ2-3|12
ASSYAGEIDTQY
>TRBV6-5|-|TRBJ2-1|13
ASNYGRHAYNEQF
>TRBV10-2|-|TRBJ2-2|14
ASCGGELVNTGELF
>TRBV10-2|-|TRBJ2-1|11
ANSDSTVGEQF
>TRBV6-5|-|TRBJ2-3|11
ASSFGDTDTQY
>TRBV29-1|-|TRBJ1-2|10
NVAVVEYGYT
>TRBV12-3/TRBV12-4|-|TRBJ2-1|13
ASSQTVGSWVEQF
>TRBV11-1|-|TRBJ1-6|11
ASSLSGDSPLH
>TRBV4-1|-|TRBJ2-3|16
ASSLKDGLGWGWYTQY
>TRBV6-1|-|TRBJ2-7|14
ASSQTARTDTYEQY
>TRBV6-2/TRBV6-3|-|TRBJ2-1|14
ASSTSLTGTYNEQF
>TRBV10-2|TRBD2|TRBJ2-1|12
ASRLAGEGNEQL
>TRBV7-8|TRBD2|TRBJ2-3|16
ASSLRTTGRARADTQY
>TRBV24-1|-|TRBJ2-7|10
ATSERDGEQY
>TRBV5-5|-|TRBJ1-4|12
ASSWGGLGEKLF
>TRBV11-2|TRBD1|TRBJ2-2|12
SSSTHRGVGELF
>TRBV12-3/TRBV12-4|-|TRBJ1-1|12
ASTRSGASSEAF
>TRBV4-1|-|TRBJ2-2|13
ANSSRGAYTGELF
>TRBV11-1|-|TRBJ2-7|14
ASSYLSSWTAYERY
>TRBV4-2|TRBD1|TRBJ1-3|15
ASNQPWGQGSGNTIY
>TRBV19|-|TRBJ1-1|11
ASSIDAGTEAF
>TRBV6-1|-|TRBJ1-2|14
VSCAQGADGLYGYT
>TRBV28|-|TRBJ1-5|13
ASSNSTQYNQPQH
>TRBV6-5|-|TRBJ1-1|14
ASSYSTFGGGTESF
>TRBV20-1|-|TRBJ1-5|12
SAKTAGVDQLQH
>TRBV24-1|-|TRBJ2-5|14
ATNGGGGAAQETQY
>TRBV6-2/TRBV6-3|-|TRBJ2-5|11
ASSDAAQGAQY
>TRBV11-3|-|TRBJ2-1|12
ASNSRGIDNEQI